The 2 T cell receptor beta chains below come from one sample, sequenced in a study of PD-1 blockade in classical Hodgkin lymphoma. Regarding time point: cycle 4 day 1 (C4D1), after 6 weeks of nivolumab. Brentuximab vedotin exposure varied among the patients, all of whom had relapsed after autologous stem cell transplantation. The method was immunoSEQ multiplex PCR; TCRdb's version includes in-frame clones alone and lacks a portion of them. Of tens of thousands of clones in the sample, around 80% are singletons; the top ten hold around 19%. This sample comprised peripheral blood mononuclear cells (PBMCs), obtained before the fourth cycle of nivolumab. These receptors were taken from a human donor with classical Hodgkin lymphoma.

The chain is built from TRBV5-1 and TRBJ2-1, with 7 bases matching TRBD2. CDR3 size: 13 residues. After removal of 4 bases from V and 8 bases from J, the junction contained 6 bases not matched to a gene. Germline CDR1 is SGHRS and CDR2 is YFSETQ. CDR3 residues: CASSPTSIDEQFF. Written as DNA, the CDR3 is TGCGCCAGCAGCCCGACTAGCATCGATGAGCAGTTCTTC.

The V call is TRBV29-1, the J call TRBJ2-7, with D possibly being TRBD1 (5 bases). Trimming took off 4 bases at V and 0 bases at J, with 10 bases between the two ends. The CDR3 loop spans 13 amino acids. Germline V lookup: CDR1 SQVTM, CDR2 ANQGSEA. The CDR3 nucleotides are TGCAGCGTTGTAGGGGTCAGCTCCTACGAGCAGTACTTC. Translation: CSVVGVSSYEQYF.